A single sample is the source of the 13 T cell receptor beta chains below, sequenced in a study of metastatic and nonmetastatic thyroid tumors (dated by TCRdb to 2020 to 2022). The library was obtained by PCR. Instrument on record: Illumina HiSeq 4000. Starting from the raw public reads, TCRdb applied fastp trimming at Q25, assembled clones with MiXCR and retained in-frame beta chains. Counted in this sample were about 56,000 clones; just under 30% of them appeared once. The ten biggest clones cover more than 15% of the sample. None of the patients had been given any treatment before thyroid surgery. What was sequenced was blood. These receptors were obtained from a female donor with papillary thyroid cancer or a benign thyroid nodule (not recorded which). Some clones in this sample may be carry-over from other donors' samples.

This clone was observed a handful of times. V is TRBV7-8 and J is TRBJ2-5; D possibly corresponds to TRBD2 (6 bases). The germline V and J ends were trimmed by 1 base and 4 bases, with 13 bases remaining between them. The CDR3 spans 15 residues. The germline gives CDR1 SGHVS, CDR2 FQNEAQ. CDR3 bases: TGTGCCAGCAGCTTAGGGGGGGTACTAGGAGAGACCCAGTACTTC. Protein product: CASSLGGVLGETQYF. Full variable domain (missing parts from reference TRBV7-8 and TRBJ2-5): GAGVSQSPRYKVAKRGQDVALRCDPISGHVSLFWYQQALGQGPEFLTYFQNEAQLDKSGLPSDRFFAERPEGSVSTLKIQRTQQEDSAVYLCASSLGGVLGETQYFGPGTRLLVL.

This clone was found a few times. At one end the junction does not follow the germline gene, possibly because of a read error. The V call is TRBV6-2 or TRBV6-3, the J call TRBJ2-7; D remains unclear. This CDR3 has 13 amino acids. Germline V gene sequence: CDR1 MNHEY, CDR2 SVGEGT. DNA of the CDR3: TGTGCCAGCAGTTCAACTTCAAAGGGTCACACGGACTTC. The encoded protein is CASSSTSKGHTDF.

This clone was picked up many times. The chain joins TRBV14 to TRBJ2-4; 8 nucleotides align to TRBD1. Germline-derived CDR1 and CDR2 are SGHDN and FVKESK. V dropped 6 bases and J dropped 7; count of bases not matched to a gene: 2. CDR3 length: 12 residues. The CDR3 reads CASSRQGNIQYF. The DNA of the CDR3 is TGTGCCAGCAGTCGACAGGGGAACATTCAGTACTTC.

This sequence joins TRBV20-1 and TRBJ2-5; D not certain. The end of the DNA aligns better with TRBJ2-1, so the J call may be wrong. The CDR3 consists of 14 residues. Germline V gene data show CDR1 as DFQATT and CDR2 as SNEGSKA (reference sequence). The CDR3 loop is CSARDSESYNEQFF. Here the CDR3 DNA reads TGCAGTGCTAGAGACTCAGAATCCTACAATGAGCAGTTCTTC.

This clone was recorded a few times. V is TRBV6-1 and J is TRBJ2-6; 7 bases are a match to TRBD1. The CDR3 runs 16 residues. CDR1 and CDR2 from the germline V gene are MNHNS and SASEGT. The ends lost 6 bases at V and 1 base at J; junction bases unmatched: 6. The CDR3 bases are TGTGCCAGCAGACCCGGGACAGAGTCTGGGGCCAACGTCCTGACTTTC. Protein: CASRPGTESGANVLTF.

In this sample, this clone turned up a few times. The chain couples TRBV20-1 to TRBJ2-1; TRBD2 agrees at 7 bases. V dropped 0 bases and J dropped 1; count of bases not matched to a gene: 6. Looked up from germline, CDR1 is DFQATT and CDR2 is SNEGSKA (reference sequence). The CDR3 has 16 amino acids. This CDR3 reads CSAREVGEGSYNEQFF. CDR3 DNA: TGCAGTGCTAGAGAAGTAGGGGAGGGTTCCTACAATGAGCAGTTCTTC.

The CDR3: CSAGGQGSISYEQYF. The CDR3 region has the DNA TGCAGTGCGGGGGGGCAGGGGAGTATATCCTACGAGCAGTACTTC. The chain uses TRBV20-1 and TRBJ2-7; tentatively, D is TRBD2 (7 bases). V was pared by 6 bases and J by 1 base, with 19 bases between. Germline CDR1 DFQATT, CDR2 SNEGSKA (reference sequence). The CDR3 has 15 amino acids.

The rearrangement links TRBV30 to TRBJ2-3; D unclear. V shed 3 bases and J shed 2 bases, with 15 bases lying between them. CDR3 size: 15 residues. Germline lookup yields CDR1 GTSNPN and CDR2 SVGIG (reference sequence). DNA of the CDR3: TGTGCCTGGAGCGTCGGCAGGAGAGTCACAGATACGCAGTATTTT. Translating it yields CAWSVGRRVTDTQYF.

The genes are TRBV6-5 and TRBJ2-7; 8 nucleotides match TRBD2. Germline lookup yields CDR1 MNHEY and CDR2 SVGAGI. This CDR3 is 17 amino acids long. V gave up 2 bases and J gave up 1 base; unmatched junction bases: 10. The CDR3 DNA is TGTGCCAGCAGTTACGCCCTTTTGGCGGGAGGTTCCTACGAGCAGTACTTC. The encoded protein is CASSYALLAGGSYEQYF.

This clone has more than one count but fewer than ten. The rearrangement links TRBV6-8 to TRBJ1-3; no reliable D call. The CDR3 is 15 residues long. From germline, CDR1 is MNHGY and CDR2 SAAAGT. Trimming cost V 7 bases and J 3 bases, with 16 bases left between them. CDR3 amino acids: CASTSGWVYGNTIYF. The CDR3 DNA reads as TGTGCCAGCACCTCCGGGTGGGTCTATGGAAACACCATATATTTT.

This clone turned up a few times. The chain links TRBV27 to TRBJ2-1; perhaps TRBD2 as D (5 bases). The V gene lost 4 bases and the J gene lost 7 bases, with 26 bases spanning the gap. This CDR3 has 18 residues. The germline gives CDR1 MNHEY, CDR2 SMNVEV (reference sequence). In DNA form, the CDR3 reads TGTGCCAGCAGTTCCCCCCTTTTTAGCGAGGTCTGCTATAATGAGCAGTTCTTC. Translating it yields CASSSPLFSEVCYNEQFF.

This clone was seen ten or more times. This chain's CDR3 is CASSLPGAGQPQHF. The CDR3 DNA is TGTGCCAGCAGCTTGCCGGGGGCGGGCCAGCCCCAGCATTTT. This chain links TRBV5-4 with TRBJ1-5; possibly TRBD1 for D (6 bases). CDR1 is SGHNT, CDR2 YYREEE, per germline (reference sequence). The CDR3 covers 14 residues. The germline V and J ends were trimmed by 1 base and 7 bases, with 12 bases remaining between them.

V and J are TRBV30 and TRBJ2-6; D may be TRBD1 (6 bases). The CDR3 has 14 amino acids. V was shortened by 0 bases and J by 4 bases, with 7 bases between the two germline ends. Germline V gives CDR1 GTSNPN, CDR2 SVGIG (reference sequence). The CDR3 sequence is CAWSVGAGANVLTF. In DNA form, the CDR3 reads TGTGCCTGGAGTGTGGGGGCCGGGGCCAACGTCCTGACTTTC.